Below are 32 T cell receptor beta chains sequenced from a single sample in a study of CD8+ T cells in alopecia areata. Reverse transcription of extracted RNA yielded cDNA, which provided the sequencing template. Profiled with immunoSEQ multiplex PCR; TCRdb holds only in-frame clones, not every one. Here the sample spans roughly 100,000 clones, 55% being singletons. Sequenced material: CD4+ T cells sorted from blood. The source of these receptors is a human donor in good health.

In its sample, this clone was seen a few times. V usage is TRBV7-2 and J usage is TRBJ2-1, with D perhaps matching TRBD2 (6 bases). This CDR3 has 13 amino acids. The germline V gene has CDR1 SGHTA and CDR2 FQGNSA. The V gene lost 5 bases and the J gene lost 9 bases, with 14 bases spanning the gap. CDR3 region: CASSPGGYGEQFF. Written as DNA, the CDR3 is TGTGCCAGCAGCCCCGGGGGATATGGTGAGCAGTTCTTC. The full variable domain, its missing parts supplied by reference TRBV7-2 and TRBJ2-1, is GAGVSQSPSNKVTEKGKDVELRCDPISGHTALYWYRQSLGQGLEFLIYFQGNSAPDKSGLPSDRFSAERTGGSVSTLTIQRTQQEDSAVYLCASSPGGYGEQFFGPGTRLTVL.

V gene TRBV5-1 combines with J gene TRBJ2-2; TRBD1 aligns across 7 bases. Germline trimming cut 4 bases from V and 5 bases from J; bases unmatched to any gene: 11. Looked up from germline, CDR1 is SGHRS and CDR2 is YFSETQ. CDR3 size: 16 residues. CDR3 nucleotide sequence: TGCGCCAGCAGCCGGGACAGCCCCGGCCTTACCGGGGAGCTGTTTTTT. Its protein is CASSRDSPGLTGELFF.

This clone came up once. V usage is TRBV11-2 and J usage is TRBJ1-2; D is unclear. Per the germline V gene, CDR1 is SGHAT and CDR2 is FQNNGV. V was clipped by 5 bases and J by 4 bases, with 8 bases between them. This CDR3 region has 12 residues. The CDR3 DNA reads as TGTGCCAGCAGCCCGGCGAGCTATGGCTACACCTTC. Translation gives CASSPASYGYTF.

This clone was seen more than once but under ten times. The chain carries TRBV29-1 and TRBJ1-1; D gene ambiguous. V dropped 4 bases and J dropped 4 bases, with 7 bases sitting between them. The CDR3 extends over 11 amino acids. The germline CDR1 and CDR2 sequences are SQVTM and ANQGSEA. CDR3 loop: CSVGRPTEAFF. In nucleotides, the CDR3 is TGCAGCGTTGGGAGGCCCACTGAAGCTTTCTTT.

The rearrangement uses TRBV10-3 and TRBJ2-7; D unclear. Germline values: CDR1 ENHRY, CDR2 SYGVKD. V was clipped by 0 bases and J by 2 bases, with 8 bases between them. The CDR3 totals 14 residues. The CDR3 spells CAISESIVTYEQYF. The CDR3 region has the DNA TGTGCCATCAGTGAGTCAATCGTTACCTACGAGCAGTACTTC.

The chain employs TRBV29-1 and TRBJ1-1; TRBD1 agrees at 11 bases. The CDR3 runs 15 residues. The V gene end was trimmed by 4 bases and the J gene end by 4 bases; junction bases not matched to a gene: 8. Looked up from germline, CDR1 is SQVTM and CDR2 is ANQGSEA. This CDR3 is CSVGPGQGAGTEAFF. CDR3 coding DNA: TGCAGCGTTGGGCCCGGACAGGGGGCCGGCACTGAAGCTTTCTTT.

The sample holds a few counts of this clone. The chain employs TRBV6-6 and TRBJ1-5; no clear D. There are 13 residues in the CDR3. CDR1 and CDR2 (germline): MNHNY, SVGAGI (reference sequence). V was trimmed by 5 bases and J by 4 bases, leaving 9 bases between them. This CDR3 reads CASSDGVNQPQHF. The CDR3 DNA sequence: TGTGCCAGCAGTGATGGGGTTAATCAGCCCCAGCATTTT.

This chain connects TRBV6-5 to TRBJ2-1; TRBD1 matches 7 bases. V shed 10 bases and J 6 bases; nucleotides not matched to a gene: 12. The germline CDR1 and CDR2 sequences are MNHEY and SVGAGI. The CDR3 has 14 amino acids. The CDR3, as DNA: TGTGCCACCGATTTGTCCGGGACAGCCAATGAGCAGTTCTTC. Amino acids: CATDLSGTANEQFF.

This chain uses TRBV30 with TRBJ2-3; no firm D call. The CDR3 runs 15 residues. CDR1 is GTSNPN, CDR2 SVGIG, per germline (reference sequence). V shed 0 bases and J shed 1 base, with 11 bases lying between them. The DNA for the CDR3 is TGTGCCTGGAGTGTACGTCCTCGAGGCACAGATACGCAGTATTTT. It codes for CAWSVRPRGTDTQYF.

This rearrangement joins TRBV6-6 to TRBJ1-5; no clear D gene. Germline values: CDR1 MNHNY, CDR2 SVGAGI (reference sequence). Between the trimmed V and J ends, which lost 2 bases and 2 bases, there was a span of 10 bases. CDR3 length: 15 amino acids. Here the CDR3 DNA reads TGTGCCAGCAGTTACGTCGGAGGCGGCAATCAGCCCCAGCATTTT. It encodes CASSYVGGGNQPQHF.

This sequence joins TRBV4-1 and TRBJ2-7; 8 nucleotides align to TRBD1. Germline CDR1 reads MGHRA; CDR2 reads YSYEKL. CDR3 length: 16 amino acids. The V segment lost 0 bases and the J segment 6 bases; nucleotides outside the gene matches: 10. CDR3 DNA: TGCGCCAGCAGCCAAGAAGGCCAGGGGGCGAAGCGCGAGCAGTACTTC. Translating gives CASSQEGQGAKREQYF.

The chain combines TRBV7-9 with TRBJ2-5; D remains ambiguous. The CDR3 is 12 amino acids. Per germline, CDR1 SEHNR and CDR2 FQNEAQ (reference sequence). V gave up 5 bases and J gave up 5 bases, with 9 bases separating them. The CDR3 sequence: CASSQQWETQYF. CDR3 coding DNA: TGTGCCAGCAGCCAACAATGGGAGACCCAGTACTTC.

The V gene is TRBV5-5, the J gene TRBJ2-5; 12 nucleotides line up with TRBD2. V lost 4 bases, J lost 1 base, and 2 bases stayed unmatched. Germline V gene sequence: CDR1 SGHKS, CDR2 YYEKEE (reference sequence). The CDR3 spans 15 residues. The CDR3 DNA reads as TGTGCCAGCAGCCCGGGACTAGCGGGCCAAGAGACCCAGTACTTC. This encodes CASSPGLAGQETQYF.

The chain links TRBV27 to TRBJ1-2; D remains unclear. The CDR3 spans 13 residues. Deletions cut 2 bases from V and 0 bases from J, with 4 bases between. Looked up from germline, CDR1 is MNHEY and CDR2 is SMNVEV (reference sequence). The CDR3 nucleotides read TGTGCCAGCAGTTTAAGGGCTAACTATGGCTACACCTTC. Its protein is CASSLRANYGYTF.

The rearrangement uses TRBV18 and TRBJ2-4; 7 nucleotides match TRBD1. Per germline, CDR1 KGHSH and CDR2 LQKENI. This CDR3 comprises 14 residues. The V segment lost 5 bases and the J segment 5 bases; nucleotides outside the gene matches: 6. The CDR3 is CASSRDSLQNIQYF. The CDR3 DNA follows: TGTGCCAGCTCAAGGGACAGCCTACAAAACATTCAGTACTTC.

The rearrangement uses TRBV7-2 and TRBJ2-7, with TRBD2 matching over 8 bases. Germline CDR1 is SGHTA and CDR2 is FQGNSA. There are 16 residues in the CDR3. Germline trimming cut 2 bases from V and 4 bases from J; bases unmatched to any gene: 10. The CDR3 spells CASSLPVGGASYEQYF. CDR3 DNA sequence: TGTGCCAGCAGCTTACCTGTCGGGGGGGCTTCATACGAGCAGTACTTC.

The V call is TRBV30, the J call TRBJ1-1; TRBD1 agrees at 10 bases. The CDR3 consists of 15 residues. V shed 3 bases, J shed 0 bases, and the junction held 4 bases outside the gene matches. In germline, CDR1 is GTSNPN, CDR2 SVGIG (reference sequence). The CDR3 reads CAWSRTGGVNTEAFF. The DNA of the CDR3 is TGTGCCTGGAGCCGGACAGGGGGAGTGAACACTGAAGCTTTCTTT.

The V call is TRBV29-1, the J call TRBJ2-1; 8 bases are shared with TRBD2. CDR1 is SQVTM, CDR2 ANQGSEA, per germline. The V and J ends lost 5 bases and 10 bases, in that order; junction bases with no gene match: 10. This CDR3 is 13 amino acids long. CDR3 DNA: TGCAGCGTTTACAAAACCCAGCGGGGGGAGCAGTTCTTC. Translated: CSVYKTQRGEQFF.

V is TRBV29-1 and J is TRBJ1-1, with D possibly TRBD1 on 5 matching bases. The CDR3 contains 13 residues. The germline CDR1 and CDR2 sequences are SQVTM and ANQGSEA. V was cut by 6 bases and J by 1 base, with 12 bases left in between. Here the CDR3 reads CSVTRQGNTEAFF. The CDR3 DNA follows: TGCAGCGTGACTCGTCAGGGGAACACTGAAGCTTTCTTT. The variable domain in full, completed from reference TRBV29-1 and TRBJ1-1, reads SAVISQKPSRDICQRGTSLTIQCQVDSQVTMMFWYRQQPGQSLTLIATANQGSEATYESGFVIDKFPISRPNLTFSTLTVSNMSPEDSSIYLCSVTRQGNTEAFFGQGTRLTVV.

The J gene is TRBJ1-2, the V gene TRBV29-1, with 8 bases that match TRBD1. V dropped 7 bases and J dropped 0; count of bases not matched to a gene: 13. Germline CDR1 and CDR2: SQVTM and ANQGSEA. This CDR3 is built from 16 residues. The CDR3 spells CSAKLGQEGANYGYTF. The CDR3 DNA reads as TGCAGCGCCAAACTGGGACAGGAGGGCGCTAACTATGGCTACACCTTC.

V is TRBV5-1 and J is TRBJ2-7; 7 bases align to TRBD2. Germline V lookup: CDR1 SGHRS, CDR2 YFSETQ. Trimming cost V 4 bases and J 6 bases; bases outside gene matches: 13. The CDR3 extends over 15 amino acids. Written as DNA, the CDR3 is TGCGCCAGCAGCCGCGGGGAAGCTAGCGGTAGCGAGCAGTACTTC. Translated, it gives CASSRGEASGSEQYF.

This clone turned up a few times. V and J are TRBV13 and TRBJ2-4; 9 bases are shared with TRBD1. V shed 5 bases, J shed 11 bases, and the junction held 4 bases outside the gene matches. The CDR3 is 12 residues long. Germline V gene data show CDR1 as PRHDT and CDR2 as FYEKMQ (reference sequence). The CDR3 here is CASSLGQGFQYF. The CDR3 region has the DNA TGTGCCAGCAGCCTGGGACAGGGATTTCAGTACTTC.

This chain connects TRBV5-5 to TRBJ2-7, with TRBD2 identical over 13 bases. This CDR3 region has 17 residues. With 2 bases clipped from V and 0 bases from J, the junction kept 5 bases outside the gene matches. Germline V gene data show CDR1 as SGHKS and CDR2 as YYEKEE (reference sequence). CDR3 sequence: CASSLGGLAGNSYEQYF. The CDR3, as DNA: TGTGCCAGCAGCTTAGGGGGACTAGCGGGGAACTCCTACGAGCAGTACTTC.

This rearrangement joins TRBV12-5 to TRBJ2-3; tentatively, D is TRBD2 (5 bases). The CDR3 covers 14 residues. V was pared by 5 bases and J by 2 bases, with 11 bases between. In germline, CDR1 is LGHNT, CDR2 FRNRAP. CDR3 nucleotide sequence: TGTGCTAGTGGTACCCGGGATGTCACAGATACGCAGTATTTT. Protein product: CASGTRDVTDTQYF.

A few counts support this clone. The chain links TRBV7-2 to TRBJ1-1, with a tentative D call TRBD1 (5 bases). V was clipped by 2 bases and J by 8 bases, with 15 bases between them. Germline assignment: CDR1 SGHTA and CDR2 FQGNSA. The CDR3 has 14 residues. The CDR3 nucleotides are TGTGCCAGCAGCTTATACGAGGGGCCGGGAGAAGCTTTCTTT. It is translated as CASSLYEGPGEAFF.

This clone occurred a few times. V is TRBV7-9 and J is TRBJ1-2; D might be TRBD1 (6 bases). Trimming removed 4 bases at V and 1 base at J, with 13 bases between. Germline CDR1 is SEHNR and CDR2 is FQNEAQ (reference sequence). The CDR3 covers 15 residues. The CDR3 region has the DNA TGTGCCAGCAGCTCCCAAGGGGGTGGTAACTATGGCTACACCTTC. It yields the protein CASSSQGGGNYGYTF.

The genes are TRBV7-8 and TRBJ1-1; D not resolved. Germline V gene lookup returns CDR1 SGHVS and CDR2 FQNEAQ. The CDR3 is 12 residues long. Trimming took off 5 bases at V and 4 bases at J, with 8 bases between the two ends. Here the CDR3 reads CASSTVGTEAFF. CDR3 nucleotides: TGTGCCAGCAGCACCGTAGGCACTGAAGCTTTCTTT.

This clone was picked up a small number of times. The J gene is TRBJ2-3, the V gene TRBV7-2; TRBD2 matches 10 bases. CDR1 is SGHTA, CDR2 FQGNSA, per germline. V lost 1 base, J lost 1 base, and 2 bases stayed unmatched. The CDR3 is 16 amino acids. The CDR3 is CASSLELAGGTDTQYF. The CDR3 region has the DNA TGTGCCAGCAGCTTAGAGCTAGCGGGGGGCACAGATACGCAGTATTTT. Filled out from reference TRBV7-2 and TRBJ2-3, the complete variable domain reads GAGVSQSPSNKVTEKGKDVELRCDPISGHTALYWYRQSLGQGLEFLIYFQGNSAPDKSGLPSDRFSAERTGGSVSTLTIQRTQQEDSAVYLCASSLELAGGTDTQYFGPGTRLTVL.

This chain joins TRBV25-1 and TRBJ2-1, with D possibly TRBD2 on 6 matching bases. Trimming removed 0 bases from V and 6 bases from J, with 21 bases in between. Germline lookup yields CDR1 MGHDK and CDR2 SYGVNS. The CDR3 length is 18 residues. Here the CDR3 DNA reads TGTGCCAGCAGTGAATACCGAGGGACTCAGAAGAGGGTCAATGAGCAGTTCTTC. This encodes CASSEYRGTQKRVNEQFF.

The chain joins TRBV30 to TRBJ2-5; 7 positions match TRBD1. Germline CDR1 reads GTSNPN; CDR2 reads SVGIG (reference sequence). This CDR3 spans 15 amino acids. V lost 2 bases and J lost 5; bases outside the gene matches: 11. This CDR3 reads CAWSKSGGRGETQYF. DNA for the CDR3: TGTGCCTGGAGTAAATCAGGGGGTAGGGGCGAGACCCAGTACTTC.

The genes are TRBV10-1 and TRBJ2-1; 12 positions agree with TRBD2. V shed 5 bases and J 8 bases; nucleotides not matched to a gene: 1. CDR1 is WNHNN and CDR2 is SYGVQD in the germline V gene (reference sequence). The CDR3 spans 13 residues. CDR3 coding DNA: TGCGCCAGCAGTCTAGCGGGGGGGTATGAGCAGTTCTTC. Residues: CASSLAGGYEQFF.

The rearrangement joins TRBV29-1 to TRBJ2-5, with TRBD1 matching over 8 bases. Germline V gene sequence: CDR1 SQVTM, CDR2 ANQGSEA. This CDR3 spans 16 amino acids. The V gene end was trimmed by 7 bases and the J gene end by 5 bases; junction bases not matched to a gene: 18. CDR3 DNA sequence: TGCAGCGCAATACCCGATCAGGGGGCCCGAGGCGAGACCCAGTACTTC. It specifies CSAIPDQGARGETQYF.